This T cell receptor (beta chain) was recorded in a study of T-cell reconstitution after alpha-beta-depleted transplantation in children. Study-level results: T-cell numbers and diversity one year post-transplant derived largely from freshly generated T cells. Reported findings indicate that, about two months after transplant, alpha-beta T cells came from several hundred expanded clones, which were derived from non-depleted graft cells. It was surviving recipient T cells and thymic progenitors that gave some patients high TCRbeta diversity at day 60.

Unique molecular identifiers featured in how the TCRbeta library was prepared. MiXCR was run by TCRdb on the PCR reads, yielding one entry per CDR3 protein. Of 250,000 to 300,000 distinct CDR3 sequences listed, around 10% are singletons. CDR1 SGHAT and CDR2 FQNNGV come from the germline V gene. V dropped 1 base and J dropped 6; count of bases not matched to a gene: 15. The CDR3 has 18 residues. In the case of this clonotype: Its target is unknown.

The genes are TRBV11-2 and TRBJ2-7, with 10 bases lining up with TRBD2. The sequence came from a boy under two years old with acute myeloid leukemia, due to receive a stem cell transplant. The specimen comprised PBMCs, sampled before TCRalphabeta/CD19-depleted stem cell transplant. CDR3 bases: TGTGCCAGCAGCTTAGTAGTCTCGAGCGGGGGGGCCTCCACCGAGCAGTACTTC. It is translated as CASSLVVSSGGASTEQYF.